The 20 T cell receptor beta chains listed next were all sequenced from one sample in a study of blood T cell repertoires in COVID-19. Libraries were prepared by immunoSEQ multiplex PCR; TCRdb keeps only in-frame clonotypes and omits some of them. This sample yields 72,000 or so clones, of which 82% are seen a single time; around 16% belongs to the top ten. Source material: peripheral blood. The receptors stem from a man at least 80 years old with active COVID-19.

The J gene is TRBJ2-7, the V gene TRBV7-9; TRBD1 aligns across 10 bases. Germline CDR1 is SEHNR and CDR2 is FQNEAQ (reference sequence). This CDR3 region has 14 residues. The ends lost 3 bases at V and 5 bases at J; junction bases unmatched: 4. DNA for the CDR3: TGTGCCAGCAGCTTCGGGACAGGGGAAAACGAGCAGTACTTC. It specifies CASSFGTGENEQYF.

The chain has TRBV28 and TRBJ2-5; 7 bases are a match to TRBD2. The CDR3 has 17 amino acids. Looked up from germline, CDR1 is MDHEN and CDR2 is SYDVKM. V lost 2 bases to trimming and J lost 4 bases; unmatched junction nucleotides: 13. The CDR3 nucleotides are TGTGCCAGCAGTTTACCCACCCTCCGGGACTATGCAGAGACCCAGTACTTC. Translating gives CASSLPTLRDYAETQYF.

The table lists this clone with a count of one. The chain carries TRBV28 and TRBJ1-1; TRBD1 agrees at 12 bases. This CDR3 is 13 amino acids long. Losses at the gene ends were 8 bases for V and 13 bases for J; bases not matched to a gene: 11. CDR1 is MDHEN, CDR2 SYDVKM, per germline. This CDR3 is CASGGTGGLRSFF. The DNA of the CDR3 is TGTGCCAGCGGAGGGACAGGGGGCCTTAGGAGTTTCTTT.

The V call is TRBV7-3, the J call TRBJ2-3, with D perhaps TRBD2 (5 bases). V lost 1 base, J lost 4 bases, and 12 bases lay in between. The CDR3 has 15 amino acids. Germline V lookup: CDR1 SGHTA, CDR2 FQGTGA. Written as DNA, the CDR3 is TGTGCCAGCAGCTTAAAGGCGGGTAGGGCAGATACGCAGTATTTT. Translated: CASSLKAGRADTQYF. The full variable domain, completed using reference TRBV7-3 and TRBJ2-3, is GAGVSQTPSNKVTEKGKYVELRCDPISGHTALYWYRQSLGQGPEFLIYFQGTGAADDSGLPNDRFFAVRPEGSVSTLKIQRTERGDSAVYLCASSLKAGRADTQYFGPGTRLTVL.

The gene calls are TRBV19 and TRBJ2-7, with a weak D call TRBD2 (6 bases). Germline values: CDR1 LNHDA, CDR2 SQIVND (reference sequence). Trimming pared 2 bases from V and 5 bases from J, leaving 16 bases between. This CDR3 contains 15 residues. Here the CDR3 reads CASSIKWGGGHEQYF. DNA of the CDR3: TGTGCCAGTAGTATAAAATGGGGAGGAGGGCACGAGCAGTACTTC.

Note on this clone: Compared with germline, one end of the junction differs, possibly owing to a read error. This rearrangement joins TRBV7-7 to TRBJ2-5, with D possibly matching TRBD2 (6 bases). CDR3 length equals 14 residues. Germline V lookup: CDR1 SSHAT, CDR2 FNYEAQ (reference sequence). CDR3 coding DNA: TGTGCTAGCAGCTTAGGGACTCCTCAAGAGACCCAGTACTTC. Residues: CASSLGTPQETQYF.

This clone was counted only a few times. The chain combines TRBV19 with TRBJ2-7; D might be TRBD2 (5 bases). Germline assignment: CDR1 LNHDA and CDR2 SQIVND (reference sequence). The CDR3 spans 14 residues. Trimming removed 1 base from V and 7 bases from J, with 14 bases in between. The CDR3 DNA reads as TGTGCCAGTAGTATAGCTCGGGATACGTTAGAGCAGTACTTC. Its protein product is CASSIARDTLEQYF.

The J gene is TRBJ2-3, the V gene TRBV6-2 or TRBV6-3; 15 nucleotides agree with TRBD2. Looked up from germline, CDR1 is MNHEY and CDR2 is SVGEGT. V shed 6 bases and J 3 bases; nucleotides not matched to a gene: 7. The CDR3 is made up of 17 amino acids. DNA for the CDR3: TGTGCCAGCAGCCCTGGACTAGCGGGAGGGTTGACAGATACGCAGTATTTT. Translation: CASSPGLAGGLTDTQYF.

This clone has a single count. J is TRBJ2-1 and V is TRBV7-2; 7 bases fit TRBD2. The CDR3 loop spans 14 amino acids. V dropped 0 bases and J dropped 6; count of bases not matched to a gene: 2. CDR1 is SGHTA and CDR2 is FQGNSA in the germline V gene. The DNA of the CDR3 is TGTGCCAGCAGCTTAGCGGGAGGGCCCAATGAGCAGTTCTTC. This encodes CASSLAGGPNEQFF.

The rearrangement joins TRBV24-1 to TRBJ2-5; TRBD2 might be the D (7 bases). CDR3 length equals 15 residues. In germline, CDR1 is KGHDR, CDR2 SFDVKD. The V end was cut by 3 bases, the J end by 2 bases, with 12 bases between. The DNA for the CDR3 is TGTGCCACCAGTGATGGGAGGGGGTTTCAAGAGACCCAGTACTTC. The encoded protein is CATSDGRGFQETQYF.

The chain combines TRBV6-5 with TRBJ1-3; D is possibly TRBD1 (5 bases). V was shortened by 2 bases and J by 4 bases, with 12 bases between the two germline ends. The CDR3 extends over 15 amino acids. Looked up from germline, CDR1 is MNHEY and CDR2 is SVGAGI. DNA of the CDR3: TGTGCCAGCAGTTACGGACACTCTTCGGGAAACACCATATATTTT. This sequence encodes CASSYGHSSGNTIYF.

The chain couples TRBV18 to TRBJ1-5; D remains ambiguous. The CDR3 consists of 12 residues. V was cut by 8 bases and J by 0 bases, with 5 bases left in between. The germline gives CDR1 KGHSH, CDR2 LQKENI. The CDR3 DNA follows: TGTGCCAGCCGAGATAGCAATCAGCCCCAGCATTTT. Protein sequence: CASRDSNQPQHF.

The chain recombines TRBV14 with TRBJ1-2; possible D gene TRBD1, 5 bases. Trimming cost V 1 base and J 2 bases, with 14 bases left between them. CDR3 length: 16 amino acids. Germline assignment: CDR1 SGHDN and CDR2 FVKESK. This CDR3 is CASSQVPAGGNYGYTF. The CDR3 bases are TGTGCCAGCAGCCAAGTCCCGGCGGGGGGAAACTATGGCTACACCTTC.

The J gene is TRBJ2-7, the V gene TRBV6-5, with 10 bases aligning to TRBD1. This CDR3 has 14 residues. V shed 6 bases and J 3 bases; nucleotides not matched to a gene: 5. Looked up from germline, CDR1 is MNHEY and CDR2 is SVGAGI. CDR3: CASRTGTGVYEQYF. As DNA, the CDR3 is TGTGCCAGCAGGACCGGGACAGGGGTCTACGAGCAGTACTTC.

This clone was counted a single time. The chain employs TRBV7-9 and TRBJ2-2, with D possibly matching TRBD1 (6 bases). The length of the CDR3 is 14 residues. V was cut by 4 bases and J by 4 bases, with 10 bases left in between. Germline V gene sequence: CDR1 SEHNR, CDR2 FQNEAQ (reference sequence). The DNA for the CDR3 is TGTGCCAGCAGCTCAGGGGTTGGCACCGGGGAGCTGTTTTTT. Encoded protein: CASSSGVGTGELFF.

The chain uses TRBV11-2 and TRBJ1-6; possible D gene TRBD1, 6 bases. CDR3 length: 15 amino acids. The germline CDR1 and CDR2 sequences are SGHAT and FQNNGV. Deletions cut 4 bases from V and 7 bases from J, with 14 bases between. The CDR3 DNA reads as TGTGCCAGCAGCTCACAGGGTAGAGGGAATTCACCCCTCCACTTT. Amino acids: CASSSQGRGNSPLHF.

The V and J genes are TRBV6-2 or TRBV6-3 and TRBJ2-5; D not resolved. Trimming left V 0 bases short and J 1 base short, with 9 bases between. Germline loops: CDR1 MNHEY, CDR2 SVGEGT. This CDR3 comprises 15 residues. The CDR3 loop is CASSYSISRQETQYF. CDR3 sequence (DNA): TGTGCCAGCAGTTACTCGATAAGCCGCCAAGAGACCCAGTACTTC.

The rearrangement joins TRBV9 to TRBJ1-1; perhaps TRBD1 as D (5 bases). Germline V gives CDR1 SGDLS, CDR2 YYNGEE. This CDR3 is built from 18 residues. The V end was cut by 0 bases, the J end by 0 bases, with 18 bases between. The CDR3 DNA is TGTGCCAGCAGCGTAGAACCAGGGCAATACCTCATGAACACTGAAGCTTTCTTT. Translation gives CASSVEPGQYLMNTEAFF.

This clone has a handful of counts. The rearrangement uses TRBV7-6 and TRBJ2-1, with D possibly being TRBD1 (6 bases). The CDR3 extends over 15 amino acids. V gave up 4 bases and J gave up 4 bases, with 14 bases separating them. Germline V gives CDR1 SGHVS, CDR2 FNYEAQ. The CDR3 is CASSSPLGQYNEQFF. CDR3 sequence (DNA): TGTGCCAGCAGCTCGCCTCTCGGACAGTACAATGAGCAGTTCTTC.

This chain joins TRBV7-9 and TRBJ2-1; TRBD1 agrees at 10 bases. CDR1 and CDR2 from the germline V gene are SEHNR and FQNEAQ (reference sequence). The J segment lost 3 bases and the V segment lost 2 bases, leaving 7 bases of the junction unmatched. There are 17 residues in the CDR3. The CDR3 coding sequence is TGTGCCAGCAGCTTATCTCCGGGACAGGGGTTCTACAATGAGCAGTTCTTC. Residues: CASSLSPGQGFYNEQFF.